Listed below are T cell receptor beta chains from one sample, sequenced in a study of cytomegalovirus exposure and HLA in healthy donors. The repertoire was sequenced with immunoSEQ multiplex PCR; TCRdb's copy has only in-frame clones and lacks some. The sample holds about 43,000 clones, about 80% seen once. Sequencing was done on a sample of PBMCs. The receptors were sampled from a young man in good health and CMV-seronegative. The conserved cysteine and the conserved F or W are not part of the CDR3 here. Clone size appears in some rows only: once, few, many, or a class for an expanded clone.

clone_size	v_call	cdr3_length	cdr3_aa
.	TRBV18	12	ASSPQGREDEQF
.	TRBV6-4	14	ASSDSRRVSYNEQF
.	TRBV7-9	15	SSREAPGLAGVETQY
few	TRBV19	12	ASSISTGGYGYT
.	TRBV9	13	ASSVLPGNTYEQY
.	TRBV15	18	ATSRDQMSLLAGGINEQF
.	TRBV27	13	ASRTFNRGREEDT
.	TRBV18	12	ASTTGGRNTEAF
.	TRBV7-6	14	ASSRTGGSGANVLT
.	TRBV19	12	ASSRGLADNEQF
.	TRBV27	11	ASSPEVDYEQY
.	TRBV5-8	12	ASTEQGAKDTQY
few	TRBV10-1	12	ASSESGRPGGYT
.	TRBV7-9	14	ASSLVGGDSSYEQY
.	TRBV7-2	14	ASSPGLAASTDTQY
few	TRBV19	13	ASSSIAGGRNEQF
.	TRBV6-5	13	ASSPRDRGNTEAF
few	TRBV6-4	11	ASSERDTGELF
.	TRBV5-5	14	ASSPPYPIAGDIQY
.	TRBV7-9	12	ASSLELSGNEQY
.	TRBV18	14	ASSLSRPDSGNTIY
.	TRBV5-4	18	ASSSGLLTGGASGANVLT
.	TRBV11-2	13	ASSLVTGATYEQY
once	TRBV4-3	14	ASSPKRTSGKNIQY
.	TRBV28	11	ASSFRGDEKLF
.	TRBV29-1	14	SVVDSTNTGANVLT
.	TRBV9	10	ASSVDSYGYT
once	TRBV5-4	13	ASSSLTDGRSGAF
.	TRBV2	13	ARGTGGYLNTEAF
.	TRBV7-9	14	ASSLGQGGGTDTQY
.	TRBV4-2	13	ASSQRASGSYEQY
.	TRBV19	11	ASSISGSYGYT
.	TRBV27	12	ASSFWDRRGGYT
.	TRBV19	15	ASTKFGGLAGVNEQF
.	TRBV7-9	13	ASSLTSGGRETQY
.	TRBV7-2	13	ASSQEVWTGNTIY